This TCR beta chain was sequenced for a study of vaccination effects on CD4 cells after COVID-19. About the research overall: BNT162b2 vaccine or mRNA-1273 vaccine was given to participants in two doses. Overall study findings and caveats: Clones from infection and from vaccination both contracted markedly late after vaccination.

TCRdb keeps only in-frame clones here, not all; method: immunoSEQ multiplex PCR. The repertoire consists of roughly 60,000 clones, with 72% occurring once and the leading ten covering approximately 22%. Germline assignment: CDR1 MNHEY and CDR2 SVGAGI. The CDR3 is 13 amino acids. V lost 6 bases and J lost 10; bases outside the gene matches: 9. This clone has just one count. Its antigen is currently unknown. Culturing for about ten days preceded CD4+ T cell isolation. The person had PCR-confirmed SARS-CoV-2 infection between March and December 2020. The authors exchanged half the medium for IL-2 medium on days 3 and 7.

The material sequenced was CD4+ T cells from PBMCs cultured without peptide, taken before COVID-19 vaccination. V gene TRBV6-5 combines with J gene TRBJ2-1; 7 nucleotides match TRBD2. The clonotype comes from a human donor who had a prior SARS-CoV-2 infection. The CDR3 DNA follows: TGTGCCAGCAGCTTGGCCGGGACTACCGAGCAGTTCTTC. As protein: CASSLAGTTEQFF.